One T cell receptor (beta chain) is described in this entry. The target antigen is unknown. Sample-barcoded 5' priming and a J-beta primer mix drove a second PCR of roughly 6 to 12 cycles. TCRdb re-called the 5' RACE reads through MiXCR, storing one row per CDR3 protein. This sample has about 640,000 distinct CDR3 sequences, with roughly 53% found just once. The data originate from a study of blood T cells in healthy people across ages. A minimum of 6 micrograms of total RNA was extracted per sample. The CDR3 runs to 16 residues. From germline, CDR1 is LGHDT and CDR2 YNNKEL (reference sequence). With V trimmed by 5 bases and J by 6 bases, 13 bases remained unmatched. Findings and limits, study-wide: The study could not conclusively compare naive and antigen-experienced cells, given its unsorted PBMCs. One million T cells yielded diversity estimates that were considered underestimates.

The origin of this receptor is a man between 60 and 75 years old in good health. This rearrangement joins TRBV3-1 to TRBJ2-7; the match to TRBD2 covers 10 bases. The sequenced sample was blood. The CDR3: CASSGYNPSGSPEQYF. The CDR3 DNA reads TGTGCCAGCAGCGGATACAACCCTAGCGGGAGTCCCGAGCAGTACTTC.